The 11 T cell receptor beta chains in this list originate from one sample, sequenced in a study of blood T cell repertoires in COVID-19. Profiled with immunoSEQ multiplex PCR; TCRdb holds only in-frame clones, not every one. The table records 220,000 or so clones, about four fifths of them present only once. The sample taken for sequencing was peripheral blood. The origin of the receptors is an older woman with acute or convalescent COVID-19.

CDR3 nucleotide sequence: TGTGCCAGCAGCCAATTAGGGGTTCACACTGAAGCTTTCTTT. It yields the protein CASSQLGVHTEAFF. The chain uses TRBV3-1 (or the pseudogene TRBV3-2) and TRBJ1-1; TRBD1 might be the D (5 bases). Trimming took 2 bases from V and 3 from J, leaving 10 bases between them. There are 14 residues in the CDR3. Germline V gene sequence: CDR1 LGHDT, CDR2 YNNKEL (reference sequence).

This chain uses TRBV6-6 with TRBJ1-2; weak D call: TRBD1 (6 bases). Germline CDR1 MNHNY, CDR2 SVGAGI (reference sequence). V lost 2 bases and J lost 7, with 8 bases in between. The CDR3 covers 12 residues. The CDR3 reads CASSYADSGYTF. In DNA form, the CDR3 reads TGTGCCAGCAGTTACGCGGACAGTGGCTACACCTTC.

The chain uses TRBV28 and TRBJ1-2; maybe TRBD1 (6 bases). The germline V gene has CDR1 MDHEN and CDR2 SYDVKM. CDR3 length equals 15 residues. Trimming took 5 bases from V and 3 from J, leaving 16 bases between them. CDR3 coding DNA: TGTGCCAGCAGTGCCTATCTTCGGACAGACTATGGCTACACCTTC. It codes for CASSAYLRTDYGYTF.

Comment on this clone: The identical CDR3 is also encoded by other nucleotide sequences in the sample. The J gene is TRBJ2-3, the V gene TRBV6-5; 8 bases match TRBD2. V lost 6 bases to trimming and J lost 0 bases; unmatched junction nucleotides: 2. The CDR3 loop spans 14 amino acids. CDR1 is MNHEY and CDR2 is SVGAGI in the germline V gene. In nucleotides, the CDR3 is TGTGCCAGCAGGGGCGGGGGGAGCACAGATACGCAGTATTTT. Protein sequence: CASRGGGSTDTQYF.

This chain links TRBV5-3 with TRBJ1-2; 7 bases map to TRBD1. TRBV5-3 is an open reading frame whose function is uncertain. V lost 4 bases, J lost 4 bases, and 7 bases stayed unmatched. This CDR3 contains 14 residues. The CDR3 coding sequence is TGTGCCAGAAGCACGGGACAGCCGCGCTATGGCTACACCTTC. Protein sequence: CARSTGQPRYGYTF.

In nucleotides, the CDR3 is TGCGCCAGCAGCCAATTATTAGGGACTTTTGAAGCTTTCTTT. Its translation is CASSQLLGTFEAFF. V is TRBV5-1 and J is TRBJ1-1; tentatively, D is TRBD1 (5 bases). This CDR3 region has 14 residues. V lost 4 bases to trimming and J lost 7 bases, with 17 bases between them. Germline V gene lookup returns CDR1 SGHRS and CDR2 YFSETQ.

The chain is built from TRBV28 and TRBJ2-5, with D possibly being TRBD1 (6 bases). V lost 5 bases, J lost 1 base, and 17 bases lay in between. This CDR3 spans 16 amino acids. Germline CDR1 MDHEN, CDR2 SYDVKM. The chain's CDR3 is CASSPNSWGPQETQYF. Here the CDR3 DNA reads TGTGCCAGCAGTCCTAACTCCTGGGGGCCCCAAGAGACCCAGTACTTC.

The chain joins TRBV19 to TRBJ1-1, with D uncertain. This CDR3 has 14 amino acids. Trimming took off 2 bases at V and 0 bases at J, with 7 bases between the two ends. The germline gives CDR1 LNHDA, CDR2 SQIVND (reference sequence). The CDR3, as DNA: TGTGCCAGTAGTATAACCCGGGTGAACACTGAAGCTTTCTTT. Amino acids: CASSITRVNTEAFF.

This clone was observed a single time. CDR3 in amino acids: CATSRAFRDSEAFF. CDR3 sequence (DNA): TGTGCCACCAGCAGAGCTTTCCGGGACAGTGAAGCTTTCTTT. V and J are TRBV15 and TRBJ1-1; 7 nucleotides match TRBD1. J was trimmed by 7 bases and V by 1 base; bases with no gene match: 6. This CDR3 has 14 residues. Germline values: CDR1 LNHNV, CDR2 YYDKDF (reference sequence).

The rearrangement joins TRBV5-5 to TRBJ2-7; TRBD2 might be the D (5 bases). The CDR3 consists of 16 residues. Germline V gene lookup returns CDR1 SGHKS and CDR2 YYEKEE (reference sequence). V was pared by 4 bases and J by 1 base, with 18 bases between. The CDR3 bases are TGTGCCAGCAGCAGAGGTTCGGGGTCTGAGTCCTACGAGCAGTACTTC. It yields the protein CASSRGSGSESYEQYF.

The genes are TRBV25-1 and TRBJ1-2; D unresolved. Trimming removed 4 bases at V and 2 bases at J, with 8 bases between. Germline CDR1 MGHDK, CDR2 SYGVNS. The CDR3 is made up of 13 amino acids. CDR3 in amino acids: CASSGVANYGYTF. The CDR3 DNA sequence: TGTGCCAGCAGTGGGGTAGCGAACTATGGCTACACCTTC.